The source of this T cell receptor beta chain is a study of T cell responses to AZD1222 COVID-19 vaccine. The study, taken as a whole, reports: The number of AZD1222 recipients seropositive at baseline was only five to seven. Along spike, vaccine-associated CD4 TCRs were found throughout, with dominance at 160-218 and 743-854.

In this sample, this clone turned up once. Its antigen remains unknown. The data were produced by immunoSEQ multiplex PCR, yet TCRdb's version contains in-frame clones alone and is incomplete. The repertoire has 150,000 to 200,000 clones, roughly 92% of them found once; the top ten carry 1.6%. This sequence was found in an adult in good health. Sequenced material: peripheral blood, taken on day 0 of AZD1222 vaccination.

The DNA of the CDR3 is TGTGCCAGCAGCTTGGAGGTCAGGGGAACTTACAATGAGCAGTTCTTC. It encodes CASSLEVRGTYNEQFF. The chain is built from TRBV5-4 and TRBJ2-1, with D possibly TRBD1 on 6 matching bases. V was shortened by 0 bases and J by 4 bases, with 14 bases between the two germline ends. The length of the CDR3 is 16 residues. Germline V lookup: CDR1 SGHNT, CDR2 YYREEE (reference sequence). Using reference TRBV5-4 and TRBJ2-1 for the parts outside the CDR3, the full variable domain is ETGVTQSPTHLIKTRGQQVTLRCSSQSGHNTVSWYQQALGQGPQFIFQYYREEENGRGNFPPRFSGLQFPNYSSELNVNALELDDSALYLCASSLEVRGTYNEQFFGPGTRLTVL.